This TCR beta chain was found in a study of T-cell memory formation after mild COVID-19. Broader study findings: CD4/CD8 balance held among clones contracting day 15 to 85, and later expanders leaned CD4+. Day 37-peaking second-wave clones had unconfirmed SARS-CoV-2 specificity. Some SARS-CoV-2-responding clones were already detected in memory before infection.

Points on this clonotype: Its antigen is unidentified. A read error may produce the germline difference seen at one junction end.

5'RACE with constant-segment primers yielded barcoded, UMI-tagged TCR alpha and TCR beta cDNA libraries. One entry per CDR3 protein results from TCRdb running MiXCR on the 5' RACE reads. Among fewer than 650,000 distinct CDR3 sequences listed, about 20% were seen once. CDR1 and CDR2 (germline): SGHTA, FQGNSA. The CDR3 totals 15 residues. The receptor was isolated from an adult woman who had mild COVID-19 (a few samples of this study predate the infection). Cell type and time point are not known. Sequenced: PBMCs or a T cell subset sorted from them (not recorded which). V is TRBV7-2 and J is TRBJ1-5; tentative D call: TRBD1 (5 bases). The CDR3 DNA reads TGTGCCAGCAGCTTAAGGGGAGGCAGCACTCAGCCCCAGCATTTT. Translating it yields CASSLRGGSTQPQHF.